This TCR beta chain was obtained from a study of blood T cell repertoires in COVID-19. Study-wide background: Sites in the United States, Italy and Spain provided acute and convalescent COVID-19 samples. T cells, B-cell-depleted T cells, or PBMCs supplied cDNA or gDNA.

Per the authors' pipeline: Reference gene primer amplification gave nucleated cell count estimates. Assay used: immunoSEQ multiplex PCR; TCRdb lists only in-frame clones, some missing. That table is the source of V, J and clone size, and D and trimming were worked out from the DNA. The sample lists under 550,000 clones, roughly 89% seen once, with roughly 0.84% in the top ten. Germline CDR1 MNHEY, CDR2 SMNVEV (reference sequence). Trimming removed 3 bases from V and 3 bases from J; junction bases left unmatched: 5. There are 16 residues in the CDR3. In Seattle, patients joined the study during active infection and were tracked longitudinally.

The TCR was taken from a man aged 18 to 30 with COVID-19, enrolled during active disease. This chain connects TRBV27 to TRBJ2-1; 10 bases map to TRBD2. The sequencing input was peripheral blood. The CDR3 protein is CASSFLSSGGYNEQFF. CDR3 nucleotides: TGTGCCAGCAGTTTCCTATCTAGCGGGGGCTACAATGAGCAGTTCTTC.